The T cell receptor beta chain described here comes from a study of blood T cells in healthy people across ages. Findings and limits, study-wide: Diversity was estimated from one million T cells, and these estimates were considered underestimates.

A remark on this clonotype: The antigen is unknown.

The V gene lost 1 base and the J gene lost 15 bases, with 20 bases spanning the gap. CDR3 length equals 14 residues. The germline gives CDR1 SGHKS, CDR2 YYEKEE (reference sequence). For the second PCR, which ran for about 7 to 12 cycles, a sample-barcoded 5' primer and a J-beta primer mix were used. Using its own MiXCR run on the 5' RACE reads, TCRdb lists one record per CDR3 protein. This sample yields about 830,000 distinct CDR3 sequences, of which more than 45% are seen a single time; roughly 22% belongs to the top ten. The chain couples TRBV5-5 to TRBJ2-1; D tentatively reads TRBD1 or TRBD2 (6 bases each). The receptor was isolated from a man aged 30 to 39 in good health. Source material: blood. As DNA, the CDR3 is TGTGCCAGCAGCTTGAGGGGGGATTTAACCTTTTGGTTCTTC. Translating it yields CASSLRGDLTFWFF.